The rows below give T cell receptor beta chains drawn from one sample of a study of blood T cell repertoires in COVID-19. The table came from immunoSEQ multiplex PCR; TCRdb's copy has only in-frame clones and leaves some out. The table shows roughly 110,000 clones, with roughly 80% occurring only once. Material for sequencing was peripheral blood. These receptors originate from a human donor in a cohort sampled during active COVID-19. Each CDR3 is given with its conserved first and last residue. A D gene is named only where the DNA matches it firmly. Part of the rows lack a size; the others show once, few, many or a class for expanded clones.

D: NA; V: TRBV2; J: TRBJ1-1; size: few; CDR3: CASRKDSGQNTEAFF; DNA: TGTGCCAGCAGAAAGGATTCGGGACAGAACACTGAAGCTTTCTTT
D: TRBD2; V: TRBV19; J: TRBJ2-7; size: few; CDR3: CASSKTSGALYEQYF; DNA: TGTGCCAGTAGTAAGACTAGCGGGGCACTTTACGAGCAGTACTTC
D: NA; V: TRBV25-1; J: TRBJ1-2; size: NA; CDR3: CASSESTALVRYGYTF; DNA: TGTGCCAGCAGTGAGTCAACTGCACTGGTGAGATATGGCTACACCTTC
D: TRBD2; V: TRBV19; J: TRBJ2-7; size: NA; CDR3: CASLGRGSYEQYF; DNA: TGTGCCAGTCTCGGGAGGGGCTCCTACGAGCAGTACTTC
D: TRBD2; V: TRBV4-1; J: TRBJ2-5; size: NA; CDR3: CANTWGGRPRDQETQYF; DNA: TGCGCCAACACCTGGGGCGGGAGGCCTCGCGACCAAGAGACCCAGTACTTC
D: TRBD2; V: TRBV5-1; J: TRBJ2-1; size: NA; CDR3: CASSLAPGLAYNEQFF; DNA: TGCGCCAGCAGCTTGGCACCGGGACTAGCCTACAATGAGCAGTTCTTC
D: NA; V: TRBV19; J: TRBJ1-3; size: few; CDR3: CASSSIRGVSGNTIYF; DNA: TGTGCCAGTAGTAGCATCCGGGGGGTCTCTGGAAACACCATATATTTT
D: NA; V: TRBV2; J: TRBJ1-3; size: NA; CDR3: CASSGGVGAGSGNTIYF; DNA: TGTGCCAGCAGTGGAGGGGTGGGGGCAGGCTCTGGAAACACCATATATTTT
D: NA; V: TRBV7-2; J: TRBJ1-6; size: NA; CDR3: CASSPATYSPLHF; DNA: TGTGCCAGCAGCCCCGCAACTTATTCACCCCTCCACTTT
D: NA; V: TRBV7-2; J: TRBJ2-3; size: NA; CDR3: CASSLQRNTDTQYF; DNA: TGTGCCAGCAGCTTACAGCGGAACACAGATACGCAGTATTTT
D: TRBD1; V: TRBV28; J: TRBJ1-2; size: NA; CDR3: CASSGGDRVGGYTF; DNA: TGTGCCAGCAGTGGGGGGGACAGGGTGGGTGGCTACACCTTC
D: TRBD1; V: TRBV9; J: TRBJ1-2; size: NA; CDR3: CASSLRDRESYGYTF; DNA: TGTGCCAGCAGCCTACGGGACAGGGAAAGCTATGGCTACACCTTC
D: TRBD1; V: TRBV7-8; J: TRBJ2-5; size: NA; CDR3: CASSIQGAKETQYF; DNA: TGTGCCAGCAGCATACAGGGGGCCAAAGAGACCCAGTACTTC
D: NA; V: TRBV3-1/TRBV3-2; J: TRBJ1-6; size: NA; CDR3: CASSQDPGMPLHF; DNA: TGTGCCAGCAGCCAAGATCCGGGAATGCCCCTCCACTTT
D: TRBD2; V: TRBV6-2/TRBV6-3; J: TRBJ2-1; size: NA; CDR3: CASSARLGQRTSGRADEQFF; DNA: TGTGCCAGCAGCGCCCGCCTAGGACAGAGGACTAGCGGGAGGGCGGATGAGCAGTTCTTC
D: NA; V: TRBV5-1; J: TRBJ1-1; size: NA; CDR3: CASSLALTLGGRNTEAFF; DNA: TGCGCCAGCAGCTTGGCCCTGACCCTAGGAGGCCGTAACACTGAAGCTTTCTTT
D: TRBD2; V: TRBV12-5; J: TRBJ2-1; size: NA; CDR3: CASSGGRKHEQFF; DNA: TGTGCTAGTTCAGGCGGGAGGAAGCATGAGCAGTTCTTC
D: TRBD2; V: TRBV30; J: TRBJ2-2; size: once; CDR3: CAWKRGILDVGELFF; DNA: TGTGCCTGGAAGCGGGGCATACTTGACGTCGGGGAGCTGTTTTTT
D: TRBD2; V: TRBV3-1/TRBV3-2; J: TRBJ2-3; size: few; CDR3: CASSLGLAGGPTDTQYF; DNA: TGTGCCAGCAGCCTCGGACTAGCGGGAGGGCCAACAGATACGCAGTATTTT
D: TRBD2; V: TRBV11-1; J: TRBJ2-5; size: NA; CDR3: CASSPGLAGTQYF; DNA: TGTGCCAGCAGCCCCGGACTAGCGGGGACCCAGTACTTC
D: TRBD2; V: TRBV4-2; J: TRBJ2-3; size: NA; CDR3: CASSHGGGPDTQYF; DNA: TGTGCCAGCAGCCATGGGGGAGGGCCAGATACGCAGTATTTT
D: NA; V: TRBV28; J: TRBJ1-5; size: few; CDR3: CASSLFGQAGNQPQHF; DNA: TGTGCCAGCAGTTTATTTGGGCAAGCGGGCAATCAGCCCCAGCATTTT